A selection of T cell receptor beta chains follows, all from one sample in a study of T and B cells in COVID-19 patients. TCRdb re-called the multiplex PCR reads through MiXCR, storing one row per CDR3 protein. Of about 15,000 distinct CDR3 sequences listed, around 30% are singletons. Material: blood. The receptors originated from a human donor who had recovered from COVID-19. Both conserved end residues are part of each CDR3. The size entry is marked missing in some rows and otherwise reads once, few, many or a size class.

clone_size: few; v_call: TRBV27; cdr3_length: 16; j_call: TRBJ2-3; cdr3_aa: CASSLLGGNGADTQYF
clone_size: medium-sized; v_call: TRBV27; cdr3_length: 13; j_call: TRBJ2-1; cdr3_aa: CASSPQRRGEQFF
clone_size: NA; v_call: TRBV6-2/TRBV6-3; cdr3_length: 14; j_call: TRBJ2-7; cdr3_aa: CASSGTATSYEQYF
clone_size: NA; v_call: TRBV10-1; cdr3_length: 14; j_call: TRBJ2-1; cdr3_aa: CASSNRDSYNEQFF
clone_size: once; v_call: TRBV5-6; cdr3_length: 13; j_call: TRBJ2-1; cdr3_aa: CASSQTGGGEQFF
clone_size: medium-sized; v_call: TRBV11-3; cdr3_length: 18; j_call: TRBJ2-3; cdr3_aa: CASSLRTSGGASTDTQYF
clone_size: few; v_call: TRBV13; cdr3_length: 16; j_call: TRBJ1-1; cdr3_aa: CASSPGGRVSNTEAFF
clone_size: NA; v_call: TRBV6-5; cdr3_length: 15; j_call: TRBJ1-2; cdr3_aa: CASSNHRGPGYGYTF
clone_size: NA; v_call: TRBV6-5; cdr3_length: 15; j_call: TRBJ1-1; cdr3_aa: CASSRNFQIGTEAFF
clone_size: few; v_call: TRBV6-2/TRBV6-3; cdr3_length: 13; j_call: TRBJ2-3; cdr3_aa: CASSYGTYQTQYF
clone_size: NA; v_call: TRBV5-4; cdr3_length: 15; j_call: TRBJ2-3; cdr3_aa: CASSLGSPGTDTQYF
clone_size: few; v_call: TRBV5-6; cdr3_length: 14; j_call: TRBJ2-7; cdr3_aa: CASSFLLREWEQYF
clone_size: NA; v_call: TRBV4-3; cdr3_length: 17; j_call: TRBJ1-2; cdr3_aa: CASSQEAVAGGGSGYTF
clone_size: medium-sized; v_call: TRBV6-6; cdr3_length: 15; j_call: TRBJ2-5; cdr3_aa: CASSYATVGRETQYF
clone_size: NA; v_call: TRBV11-2; cdr3_length: 15; j_call: TRBJ2-1; cdr3_aa: CASSTDGGVKGEQFF
clone_size: NA; v_call: TRBV13; cdr3_length: 17; j_call: TRBJ1-2; cdr3_aa: CASSPRGRGRGGYGYTF
clone_size: few; v_call: TRBV6-5; cdr3_length: 13; j_call: TRBJ1-6; cdr3_aa: CASRDIGNSPLHF
clone_size: medium-sized; v_call: TRBV19; cdr3_length: 14; j_call: TRBJ2-2; cdr3_aa: CASSFLDETGELFF
clone_size: NA; v_call: TRBV20-1; cdr3_length: 15; j_call: TRBJ1-1; cdr3_aa: CNASWEGHQSTEAFF
clone_size: few; v_call: TRBV19; cdr3_length: 15; j_call: TRBJ1-5; cdr3_aa: CASSIFLGANQPQHF
clone_size: NA; v_call: TRBV20-1; cdr3_length: 10; j_call: TRBJ2-5; cdr3_aa: CSARAETQYF
clone_size: medium-sized; v_call: TRBV6-1; cdr3_length: 15; j_call: TRBJ2-2; cdr3_aa: CASIGGRAVPGELFF
clone_size: many; v_call: TRBV30; cdr3_length: 14; j_call: TRBJ2-1; cdr3_aa: CAWSRPISYNEQFF
clone_size: NA; v_call: TRBV11-3; cdr3_length: 20; j_call: TRBJ2-2; cdr3_aa: CASSLGLFGRASGNTGELFF
clone_size: medium-sized; v_call: TRBV29-1; cdr3_length: 12; j_call: TRBJ2-3; cdr3_aa: CSVARQADTQYF
clone_size: NA; v_call: TRBV7-2; cdr3_length: 15; j_call: TRBJ2-3; cdr3_aa: CASSFGGGPGDTQYF
clone_size: NA; v_call: TRBV14; cdr3_length: 18; j_call: TRBJ2-3; cdr3_aa: CASRARRIPFPSTDTQYF
clone_size: NA; v_call: TRBV5-1; cdr3_length: 14; j_call: TRBJ2-3; cdr3_aa: CASSLGAGWDTQYF
clone_size: few; v_call: TRBV19; cdr3_length: 16; j_call: TRBJ1-4; cdr3_aa: CASTNRQGATNEKLFF
clone_size: NA; v_call: TRBV11-3; cdr3_length: 12; j_call: TRBJ2-3; cdr3_aa: CASSSGADTQYF
clone_size: few; v_call: TRBV5-4; cdr3_length: 13; j_call: TRBJ1-3; cdr3_aa: CASGNNYGNTIYF
clone_size: NA; v_call: TRBV6-2/TRBV6-3; cdr3_length: 15; j_call: TRBJ1-5; cdr3_aa: CASSYFGRDNQPQHF
clone_size: NA; v_call: TRBV30; cdr3_length: 16; j_call: TRBJ2-1; cdr3_aa: CAWRETSGGSYNEQFF
clone_size: NA; v_call: TRBV27; cdr3_length: 14; j_call: TRBJ2-7; cdr3_aa: CASSFSGGPYEQYF
clone_size: NA; v_call: TRBV7-9; cdr3_length: 16; j_call: TRBJ2-3; cdr3_aa: CASSLVTSGSTDTQYF
clone_size: NA; v_call: TRBV7-2; cdr3_length: 14; j_call: TRBJ2-7; cdr3_aa: CASSYLAGSYEQYF
clone_size: few; v_call: TRBV27; cdr3_length: 17; j_call: TRBJ2-2; cdr3_aa: CASSLSPGRANTGELFF
clone_size: NA; v_call: TRBV27; cdr3_length: 14; j_call: TRBJ2-7; cdr3_aa: CASSPPGRAYEQYF
clone_size: few; v_call: TRBV27; cdr3_length: 13; j_call: TRBJ2-5; cdr3_aa: CASSLGAEETQYF
clone_size: medium-sized; v_call: TRBV29-1; cdr3_length: 13; j_call: TRBJ2-5; cdr3_aa: CSVGYRGRETQYF
clone_size: medium-sized; v_call: TRBV19; cdr3_length: 12; j_call: TRBJ1-2; cdr3_aa: CASSIPSYGYTF
clone_size: NA; v_call: TRBV7-4; cdr3_length: 17; j_call: TRBJ2-1; cdr3_aa: CATRRGGRILGTNEQFF
clone_size: medium-sized; v_call: TRBV27; cdr3_length: 18; j_call: TRBJ2-7; cdr3_aa: CASSPTSGLAASSYEQYF
clone_size: many; v_call: TRBV10-3; cdr3_length: 12; j_call: TRBJ2-7; cdr3_aa: CAISEWSVEQYF
clone_size: NA; v_call: TRBV30; cdr3_length: 14; j_call: TRBJ1-6; cdr3_aa: CAWSASQGGSPLHF
clone_size: NA; v_call: TRBV11-3; cdr3_length: 12; j_call: TRBJ2-7; cdr3_aa: CATARGPYEQYF
clone_size: few; v_call: TRBV14; cdr3_length: 17; j_call: TRBJ1-6; cdr3_aa: CASSQGFLADRAATLHF
clone_size: NA; v_call: TRBV5-1; cdr3_length: 17; j_call: TRBJ1-1; cdr3_aa: CASSLWGAGTDDTEAFF
clone_size: medium-sized; v_call: TRBV27; cdr3_length: 17; j_call: TRBJ2-5; cdr3_aa: CASSPRPDRVNQETQYF
clone_size: few; v_call: TRBV6-2/TRBV6-3; cdr3_length: 18; j_call: TRBJ2-2; cdr3_aa: CASSYWSGPRSNTGELFF
clone_size: medium-sized; v_call: TRBV18; cdr3_length: 15; j_call: TRBJ2-5; cdr3_aa: CASSVRLAVQETQYF